The 13 T cell receptor beta chains reported below all come from one sample, sequenced in a study of cytomegalovirus exposure and HLA in healthy donors. The PCR had 60 Vbeta and 13 Jbeta primers. Measured with immunoSEQ multiplex PCR; TCRdb has only the in-frame clones, and not every one. The sample consists of around 170,000 clones, 80% of them appearing once. Source material: PBMCs. These receptors all stem from a woman between 50 and 59 years old in good health and CMV-seropositive.

The gene calls are TRBV27 and TRBJ2-3; possibly TRBD2 for D (5 bases). There are 15 residues in the CDR3. Germline CDR1 and CDR2: MNHEY and SMNVEV (reference sequence). V was clipped by 1 base and J by 1 base, with 9 bases between them. CDR3 sequence reads: CASSLWNSGTDTQYF. In DNA form, the CDR3 reads TGTGCCAGCAGTTTATGGAATAGCGGCACAGATACGCAGTATTTT.

The chain joins TRBV10-2 to TRBJ1-1; no firm D call. The V gene lost 8 bases and the J gene lost 0 bases, with 16 bases spanning the gap. This CDR3 is 15 amino acids long. Per the germline V gene, CDR1 is WSHSY and CDR2 is SAAADI. The CDR3 bases are TGCGCCAGCCTAGCCTCGTTTAGGGTGAACACTGAAGCTTTCTTT. Translating gives CASLASFRVNTEAFF.

CDR3 loop: CASSVQGGDTEAFF. The CDR3 DNA reads as TGTGCCAGCAGCGTACAGGGAGGGGACACTGAAGCTTTCTTT. This rearrangement joins TRBV7-8 to TRBJ1-1; D is perhaps TRBD1 (6 bases). Germline V gene data show CDR1 as SGHVS and CDR2 as FQNEAQ. V gave up 5 bases and J gave up 3 bases, with 13 bases separating them. CDR3 size: 14 residues.

For this clone: Sequence at one end of the junction differs from germline and may be a read error. The gene calls are TRBV7-9 and TRBJ1-3; 11 bases match TRBD1. The germline V gene has CDR1 SEHNR and CDR2 FQNEAQ (reference sequence). The CDR3 has 17 amino acids. The CDR3 DNA sequence: TGTTCCAGCAGCAAAGGGACAGGGGGTCGCTCTGGAAACACCATATATTTT. Amino acid sequence: CSSSKGTGGRSGNTIYF.

This clone was picked up one time. The V gene is TRBV19, the J gene TRBJ2-2, with 13 positions matching TRBD2. The CDR3 covers 18 residues. V lost 5 bases to trimming and J lost 5 bases; unmatched junction nucleotides: 11. Germline loops: CDR1 LNHDA, CDR2 SQIVND (reference sequence). The CDR3 protein is CASSFPPTSGRYTGELFF. CDR3 DNA: TGTGCCAGTAGTTTTCCGCCGACTAGCGGGAGGTATACCGGGGAGCTGTTTTTT.

Turning to this clone: Germline and junction disagree at one end, which may indicate a read error. This chain uses TRBV6-1 with TRBJ1-5; a possible D gene is TRBD1 (5 bases). CDR3 length equals 15 residues. Germline CDR1 is MNHNS and CDR2 is SASEGT. CDR3 loop: CASREGAAGNQPQHF. The CDR3 DNA follows: TGTGCCAGCAGGGAAGGGGCAGCCGGCAATCAGCCCCAGCATTTT.

The chain has TRBV2 and TRBJ2-7; perhaps TRBD2 as D (6 bases). The CDR3 is made up of 12 amino acids. V gave up 4 bases and J gave up 4 bases, with 8 bases separating them. Germline CDR1 SNHLY, CDR2 FYNNEI. The CDR3 loop reads CASSAGVYEQYF. The CDR3 DNA is TGTGCCAGCAGTGCGGGGGTGTACGAGCAGTACTTC.

There are a few counts of this clone. The rearrangement joins TRBV5-4 to TRBJ1-2, with 8 bases identical to TRBD1. The germline gives CDR1 SGHNT, CDR2 YYREEE (reference sequence). The CDR3 length is 14 residues. V was pared by 5 bases and J by 5 bases, with 8 bases of the junction left unmatched. The CDR3 bases are TGTGCCAGCAGTGGGACAGGAAGTATGTATGGCTACACCTTC. As protein: CASSGTGSMYGYTF.

The chain couples TRBV15 to TRBJ2-5; D remains ambiguous. TRBJ2-7 explains the end of the DNA better; the J call may be wrong. Germline loops: CDR1 LNHNV, CDR2 YYDKDF (reference sequence). The CDR3 consists of 16 residues. CDR3 protein: CATSRESGQLFGEQYF. The CDR3 nucleotides read TGTGCCACCAGCAGAGAATCGGGTCAGCTATTTGGCGAGCAGTACTTC.

The V call is TRBV5-1, the J call TRBJ1-1; 8 bases are shared with TRBD1. V shed 4 bases and J 10 bases; nucleotides not matched to a gene: 12. The germline V gene has CDR1 SGHRS and CDR2 YFSETQ. This CDR3 is 14 amino acids long. CDR3 nucleotides: TGCGCCAGCAGCCAGCCGATTCAGGGGGCAGGAGCTTTCTTT. This sequence encodes CASSQPIQGAGAFF. Variable domain in full (rest from reference TRBV5-1 and TRBJ1-1): KAGVTQTPRYLIKTRGQQVTLSCSPISGHRSVSWYQQTPGQGLQFLFEYFSETQRNKGNFPGRFSGRQFSNSRSEMNVSTLELGDSALYLCASSQPIQGAGAFFGQGTRLTVV.

The chain carries TRBV7-2 and TRBJ2-7; 9 nucleotides line up with TRBD1. Germline-derived CDR1 and CDR2 are SGHTA and FQGNSA. The CDR3 length is 14 residues. V shed 2 bases and J 2 bases; nucleotides not matched to a gene: 1. The CDR3 DNA reads as TGTGCCAGCAGCTTACACAGGGGGCCCTACGAGCAGTACTTC. Its protein is CASSLHRGPYEQYF.

This rearrangement joins TRBV9 to TRBJ2-6; D call uncertain. CDR1 and CDR2 (germline): SGDLS, YYNGEE. V dropped 5 bases and J dropped 1 base, with 4 bases sitting between them. The CDR3 is 13 amino acids. The CDR3 nucleotides read TGTGCCAGCAGGGCTTCTGGGGCCAACGTCCTGACTTTC. It translates to CASRASGANVLTF.

The table lists this clone with a count of one. The chain links TRBV19 to TRBJ2-3, with no clear D. Trimming removed 0 bases from V and 2 bases from J, with 15 bases in between. Germline V gene data show CDR1 as LNHDA and CDR2 as SQIVND (reference sequence). The CDR3 runs 17 residues. Here the CDR3 DNA reads TGTGCCAGTAGTATAGATGGGCCCTCCCCCCACACAGATACGCAGTATTTT. This gives the protein CASSIDGPSPHTDTQYF.